This T cell receptor beta chain derives from a study of blood T cell repertoires in COVID-19. The overall study: PBMCs, B-cell-depleted T cells, or T cells provided the cDNA or gDNA that made up the material.

The CDR3 runs to 14 residues. Germline V gene sequence: CDR1 MNHEY, CDR2 SVGAGI. V was pared by 5 bases and J by 8 bases, with 10 bases of the junction left unmatched. Sequencing used immunoSEQ multiplex PCR; TCRdb keeps in-frame clones, though not all of them. The repertoire has around 130,000 clones, approximately 80% of them found once; the top ten carry 7.9%. Sequencing used peripheral blood. The chain recombines TRBV6-5 with TRBJ1-2; 8 bases are a match to TRBD1. The sequence derives from a human donor in a cohort sampled during active COVID-19. The CDR3 loop is CASSPTQGAGGYTF. The CDR3 bases are TGTGCCAGCAGTCCGACGCAGGGGGCTGGGGGCTACACCTTC.